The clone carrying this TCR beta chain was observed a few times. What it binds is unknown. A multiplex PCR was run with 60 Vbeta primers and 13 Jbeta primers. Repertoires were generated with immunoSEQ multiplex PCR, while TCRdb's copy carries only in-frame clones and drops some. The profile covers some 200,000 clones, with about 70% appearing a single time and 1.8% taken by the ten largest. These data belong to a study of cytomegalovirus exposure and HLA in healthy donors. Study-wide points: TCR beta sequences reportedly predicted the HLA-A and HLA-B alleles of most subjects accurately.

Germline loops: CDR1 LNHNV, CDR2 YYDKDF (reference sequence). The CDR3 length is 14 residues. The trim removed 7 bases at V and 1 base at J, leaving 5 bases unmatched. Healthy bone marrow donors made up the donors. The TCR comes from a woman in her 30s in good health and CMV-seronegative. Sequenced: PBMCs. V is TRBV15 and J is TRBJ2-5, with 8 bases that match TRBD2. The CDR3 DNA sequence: TGTGCCACCACCCGGGGGGGCTCCCAAGAGACCCAGTACTTC. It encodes CATTRGGSQETQYF.